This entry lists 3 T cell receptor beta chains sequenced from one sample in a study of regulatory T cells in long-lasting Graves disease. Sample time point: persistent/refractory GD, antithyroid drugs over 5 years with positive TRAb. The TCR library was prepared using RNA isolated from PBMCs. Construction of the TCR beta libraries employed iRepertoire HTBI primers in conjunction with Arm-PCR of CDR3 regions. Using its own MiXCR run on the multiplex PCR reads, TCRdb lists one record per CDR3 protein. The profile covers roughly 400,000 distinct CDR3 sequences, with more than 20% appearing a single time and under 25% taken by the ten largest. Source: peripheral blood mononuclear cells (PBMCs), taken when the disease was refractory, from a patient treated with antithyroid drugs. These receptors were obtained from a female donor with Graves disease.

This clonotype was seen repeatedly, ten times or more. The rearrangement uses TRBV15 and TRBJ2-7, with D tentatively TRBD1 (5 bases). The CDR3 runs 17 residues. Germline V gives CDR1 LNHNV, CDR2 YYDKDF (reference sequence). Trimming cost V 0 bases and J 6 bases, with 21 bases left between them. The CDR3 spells CATSRDTGHGAFGEQYF. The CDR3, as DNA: TGTGCCACCAGCAGAGATACGGGCCATGGGGCCTTCGGCGAGCAGTACTTC.

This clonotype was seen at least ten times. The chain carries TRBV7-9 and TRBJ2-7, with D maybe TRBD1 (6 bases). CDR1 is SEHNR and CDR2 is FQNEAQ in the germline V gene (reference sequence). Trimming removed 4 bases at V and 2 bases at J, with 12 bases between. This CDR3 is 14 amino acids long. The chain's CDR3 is CASSSTGQTYEQYF. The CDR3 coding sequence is TGTGCCAGCAGCTCGACCGGACAGACCTACGAGCAGTACTTC.

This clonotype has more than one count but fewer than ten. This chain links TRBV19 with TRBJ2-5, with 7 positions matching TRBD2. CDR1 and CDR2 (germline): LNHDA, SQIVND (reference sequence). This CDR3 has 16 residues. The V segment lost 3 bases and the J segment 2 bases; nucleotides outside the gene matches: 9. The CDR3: CASSIGGRGAQETQYF. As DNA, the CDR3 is TGTGCCAGTAGTATTGGCGGGAGAGGAGCACAAGAGACCCAGTACTTC.